A single sample is the source of the 14 T cell receptor beta chains below, sequenced in a study of blood T cell repertoires in COVID-19. The table came from immunoSEQ multiplex PCR; TCRdb's copy has only in-frame clones and leaves some out. The profile shows 400,000 to 500,000 clones, around 86% of them singletons. Input material: peripheral blood. The source is a woman aged 25 to 45 with active or convalescent COVID-19.

The genes are TRBV2 and TRBJ2-3; D is uncertain. Trimming left V 4 bases short and J 4 bases short, with 6 bases between. In germline, CDR1 is SNHLY, CDR2 FYNNEI. The CDR3 has 12 amino acids. The CDR3 DNA is TGTGCCAGCAGTGTATCCGCAGATACGCAGTATTTT. Amino acid sequence: CASSVSADTQYF.

Note on this clone: Other nucleotide sequences from this sample produce the same CDR3. This chain joins TRBV12-3 or TRBV12-4 and TRBJ1-1; 9 nucleotides align to TRBD1. This CDR3 comprises 13 residues. The trim removed 3 bases at V and 4 bases at J, leaving 0 bases unmatched. The CDR3 sequence: CASSLGQGTEAFF. Here the CDR3 DNA reads TGTGCCAGCAGTTTGGGACAGGGCACTGAAGCTTTCTTT.

The chain is built from TRBV6-5 and TRBJ2-5; 10 bases line up with TRBD1. The CDR3 covers 15 residues. CDR1 is MNHEY, CDR2 SVGAGI, per germline. V lost 7 bases and J lost 4; bases outside the gene matches: 9. The DNA of the CDR3 is TGTGCCAGCATTAAAACGACAGGGGGCCCAGAGACCCAGTACTTC. This sequence encodes CASIKTTGGPETQYF.

The chain couples TRBV6-4 to TRBJ1-2; D may be TRBD1 (5 bases). The V end was cut by 6 bases, the J end by 7 bases, with 24 bases between. Germline V gene sequence: CDR1 MRHNA, CDR2 SNTAGT. The CDR3 consists of 16 residues. CDR3 residues: CASSKTSQDSWGGYTF. The CDR3 coding sequence is TGTGCCAGCAGCAAAACCTCACAGGATTCTTGGGGTGGCTACACCTTC.

V usage is TRBV19 and J usage is TRBJ2-7, with a possible D match to TRBD1 (5 bases). This CDR3 comprises 16 residues. Germline V gives CDR1 LNHDA, CDR2 SQIVND (reference sequence). The V end lost 6 bases, the J end lost 0 bases, and 18 bases lay between the germline ends. In nucleotides, the CDR3 is TGTGCCAGTAGCCTAAGTGGGGCGCAATTCTCCTACGAGCAGTACTTC. It encodes CASSLSGAQFSYEQYF.

The chain recombines TRBV9 with TRBJ1-4; 7 bases match TRBD1. V was pared by 0 bases and J by 7 bases, with 3 bases of the junction left unmatched. The CDR3 runs 14 residues. From germline, CDR1 is SGDLS and CDR2 YYNGEE. CDR3 region: CASSVGQGSEKLFF. The CDR3 region has the DNA TGTGCCAGCAGCGTAGGACAGGGCAGTGAAAAACTGTTTTTT. Full variable domain (outside the CDR3, taken from reference TRBV9 and TRBJ1-4): DSGVTQTPKHLITATGQRVTLRCSPRSGDLSVYWYQQSLDQGLQFLIQYYNGEERAKGNILERFSAQQFPDLHSELNLSSLELGDSALYFCASSVGQGSEKLFFGSGTQLSVL.

The rearrangement joins TRBV5-6 to TRBJ1-6; D uncertain. CDR1 SGHDT and CDR2 YYEEEE come from the germline V gene. The V and J ends lost 4 bases and 8 bases respectively, with 16 bases between them. The CDR3 has 15 residues. The chain's CDR3 is CASSQVVRSDSPLHF. CDR3 bases: TGTGCCAGCAGCCAAGTTGTCAGGTCAGATTCACCCCTCCACTTT.

The chain recombines TRBV5-1 with TRBJ2-3; TRBD2 might be the D (6 bases). The CDR3 has 15 residues. In germline, CDR1 is SGHRS, CDR2 YFSETQ. V lost 4 bases and J 0 bases, leaving 12 bases between the germline ends. CDR3 sequence: CASSDSGRSTDTQYF. The DNA of the CDR3 is TGCGCCAGCAGCGACAGCGGGCGTAGCACAGATACGCAGTATTTT.

The chain joins TRBV27 to TRBJ1-1, with D perhaps matching TRBD1 (6 bases). This CDR3 region has 13 residues. The V end lost 5 bases, the J end lost 11 bases, and 18 bases lay between the germline ends. CDR1 is MNHEY and CDR2 is SMNVEV in the germline V gene (reference sequence). CDR3 in DNA: TGTGCCAGCAGTCCGGACAGCGGGACTGCGGCTTTCTTT. The encoded protein is CASSPDSGTAAFF.

This rearrangement joins TRBV9 to TRBJ2-7; 12 bases align to TRBD2. This CDR3 has 15 residues. Germline CDR1 SGDLS, CDR2 YYNGEE. Trimming removed 0 bases from V and 2 bases from J; junction bases left unmatched: 0. The CDR3 DNA sequence: TGTGCCAGCAGCGTAGCTAGCGGGGGGGCCTACGAGCAGTACTTC. Translation: CASSVASGGAYEQYF.

This clone was recorded once. This chain uses TRBV5-1 with TRBJ1-4; TRBD1 matches at 8 bases. Germline loops: CDR1 SGHRS, CDR2 YFSETQ. V lost 4 bases, J lost 8 bases, and 4 bases stayed unmatched. This CDR3 is 13 amino acids long. The CDR3 region is CASSLRQGEKLFF. DNA of the CDR3: TGCGCCAGCAGCCTTCGACAGGGGGAAAAACTGTTTTTT.

The CDR3 protein is CATSARENQPQHF. For the CDR3, the DNA is TGTGCCACCAGTGCGAGGGAGAATCAGCCCCAGCATTTT. This chain joins TRBV24-1 and TRBJ1-5; D not certain. CDR1 is KGHDR, CDR2 SFDVKD, per germline. V was pared by 5 bases and J by 4 bases, with 8 bases between. The CDR3 has 13 residues.

This chain joins TRBV5-1 and TRBJ1-1; D is possibly TRBD1 (5 bases). Trimming cost V 4 bases and J 1 base, with 8 bases left between them. Germline lookup yields CDR1 SGHRS and CDR2 YFSETQ. CDR3 length equals 13 residues. The CDR3 here is CASSVQENTEAFF. In DNA form, the CDR3 reads TGCGCCAGCAGCGTACAGGAGAACACTGAAGCTTTCTTT.

The chain recombines TRBV6-5 with TRBJ2-2, with 7 bases matching TRBD2. Germline lookup yields CDR1 MNHEY and CDR2 SVGAGI. CDR3 length: 16 amino acids. J gave up 2 bases and V 2 bases, and 5 bases lay outside the gene matches. The CDR3 DNA reads as TGTGCCAGCAGTTACACGGGAGGAACCAACACCGGGGAGCTGTTTTTT. Protein sequence: CASSYTGGTNTGELFF.